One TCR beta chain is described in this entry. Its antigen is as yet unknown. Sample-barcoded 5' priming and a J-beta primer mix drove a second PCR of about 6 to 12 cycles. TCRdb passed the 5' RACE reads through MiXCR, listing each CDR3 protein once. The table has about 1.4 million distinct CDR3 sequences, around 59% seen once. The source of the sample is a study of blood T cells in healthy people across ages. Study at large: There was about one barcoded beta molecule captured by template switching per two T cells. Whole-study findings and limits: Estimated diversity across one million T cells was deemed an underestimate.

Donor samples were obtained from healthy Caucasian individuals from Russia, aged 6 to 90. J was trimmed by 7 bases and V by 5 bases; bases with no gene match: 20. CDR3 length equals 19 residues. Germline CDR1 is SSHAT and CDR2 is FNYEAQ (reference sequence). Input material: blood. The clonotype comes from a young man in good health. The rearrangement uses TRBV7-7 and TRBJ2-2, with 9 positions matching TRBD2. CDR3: CASSLEALSLAGVNGELFF. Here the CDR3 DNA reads TGTGCCAGCAGCCTAGAGGCTTTGTCGTTAGCGGGAGTTAACGGGGAGCTGTTTTTT.